One sample yielded the 2 T cell receptor beta chains listed below, sequenced in a study of blood T cells in healthy people across ages. A sample-barcoded 5' primer and a J-beta primer mix were used in a second PCR of roughly 7 to 11 cycles. Each CDR3 protein gets one entry after TCRdb re-called the 5' RACE reads with MiXCR. The table has hundreds of thousands of distinct CDR3 sequences, 58% seen once. Material: blood. These receptors were collected from a young man in good health.

This chain joins TRBV4-1 and TRBJ2-2; TRBD1 is a possible D gene (5 bases). Trimming took 4 bases from V and 4 from J, leaving 13 bases between them. Germline CDR1 reads MGHRA; CDR2 reads YSYEKL. The CDR3 has 15 amino acids. The CDR3 DNA reads as TGCGCCAGCAGCCCGCGTCAGGGTGCCACCGGGGAGCTGTTTTTT. It encodes CASSPRQGATGELFF.

The chain couples TRBV7-2 to TRBJ2-3; D is unclear. Trimming removed 6 bases at V and 3 bases at J, with 7 bases between. This CDR3 contains 12 residues. From germline, CDR1 is SGHTA and CDR2 FQGNSA. CDR3 in amino acids: CASRLITDTQYF. For the CDR3, the DNA is TGTGCCAGCAGGTTAATAACAGATACGCAGTATTTT.